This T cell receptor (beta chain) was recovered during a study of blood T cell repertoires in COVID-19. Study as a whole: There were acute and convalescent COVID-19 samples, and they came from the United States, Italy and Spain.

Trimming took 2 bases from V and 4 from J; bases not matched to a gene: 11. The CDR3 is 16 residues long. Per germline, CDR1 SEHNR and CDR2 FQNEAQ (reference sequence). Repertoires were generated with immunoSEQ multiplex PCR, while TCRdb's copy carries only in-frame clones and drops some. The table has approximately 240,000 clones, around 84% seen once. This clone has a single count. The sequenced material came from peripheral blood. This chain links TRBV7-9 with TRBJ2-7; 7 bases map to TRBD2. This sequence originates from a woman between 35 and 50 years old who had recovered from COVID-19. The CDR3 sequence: CASSLSSGVLEYEQYF. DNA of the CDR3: TGTGCCAGCAGCTTATCAAGCGGGGTGTTAGAGTACGAGCAGTACTTC.